Listed here are 21 T cell receptor beta chains from one sample, sequenced in a study of CD8+ T cells in alopecia areata. It was cDNA, reverse transcribed from extracted RNA, that served as the sequencing template. Method: immunoSEQ multiplex PCR; TCRdb's copy keeps in-frame clones and lacks some. Altogether 120,000 or so clones are present, around 45% being singletons, with the ten largest covering about 10%. The material sequenced was NKG2D-low CD8+ T cells sorted from blood. Receptors originate from a human donor with alopecia areata.

This rearrangement joins TRBV9 to TRBJ2-7; D is possibly TRBD2 (5 bases). The CDR3 extends over 13 amino acids. Trimming took off 3 bases at V and 2 bases at J, with 9 bases between the two ends. Germline V gene lookup returns CDR1 SGDLS and CDR2 YYNGEE. The CDR3 is CASSGGETYEQYF. The CDR3 DNA sequence: TGTGCCAGCAGCGGGGGAGAGACCTACGAGCAGTACTTC.

The chain carries TRBV5-1 and TRBJ1-1, with a weak D call TRBD1 (5 bases). The V gene's germline CDR1 is SGHRS and CDR2 YFSETQ. V gave up 5 bases and J gave up 4 bases, with 15 bases separating them. The CDR3 sequence is 14 residues long. CDR3 nucleotides: TGCGCCAGCAGTTTCAGGGAAGGGACCACTGAAGCTTTCTTT. This translates into CASSFREGTTEAFF.

This clone was picked up a small number of times. The chain carries TRBV29-1 and TRBJ2-7; perhaps TRBD1 as D (7 bases). V was shortened by 3 bases and J by 1 base, with 13 bases between the two germline ends. Germline V gene sequence: CDR1 SQVTM, CDR2 ANQGSEA. There are 14 residues in the CDR3. The CDR3 DNA reads TGCAGCGTTGAGCCAGGGGGAGGTTCCTACGAGCAGTACTTC. Amino acid sequence: CSVEPGGGSYEQYF.

This rearrangement joins TRBV4-1 to TRBJ2-7; 9 nucleotides line up with TRBD1. The CDR3 loop spans 17 amino acids. Trimming took 0 bases from V and 5 from J; bases not matched to a gene: 11. Germline loops: CDR1 MGHRA, CDR2 YSYEKL. CDR3 sequence reads: CASSQDPLGTGIDEQYF. In nucleotides, the CDR3 is TGCGCCAGCAGCCAAGACCCCTTAGGGACAGGGATCGACGAGCAGTACTTC.

The gene calls are TRBV7-9 and TRBJ1-6, with D unresolved. Trimming took 2 bases from V and 9 from J, leaving 11 bases between them. Germline V gene sequence: CDR1 SEHNR, CDR2 FQNEAQ (reference sequence). The CDR3 sequence is 14 residues long. CDR3 nucleotides: TGTGCCAGCAGCTTACCGGTGAGCGGTTCACCCCTCCACTTT. Protein: CASSLPVSGSPLHF.

The chain employs TRBV27 and TRBJ2-5; D is possibly TRBD1 or TRBD2 (5 bases each). This CDR3 comprises 15 residues. V lost 5 bases and J 4 bases, leaving 17 bases between the germline ends. CDR1 is MNHEY and CDR2 is SMNVEV in the germline V gene (reference sequence). The CDR3 region is CASSPALGAGETQYF. CDR3 coding DNA: TGTGCCAGCAGTCCCGCCCTCGGGGCCGGAGAGACCCAGTACTTC.

J is TRBJ2-3 and V is TRBV29-1; unclear D gene. Germline CDR1 and CDR2: SQVTM and ANQGSEA. The length of the CDR3 is 10 residues. The V end lost 4 bases, the J end lost 8 bases, and 7 bases lay between the germline ends. The CDR3 nucleotides read TGCAGCGTTGTGGAGACTACGCAGTATTTT. Encoded protein: CSVVETTQYF.

The CDR3 DNA sequence: TGCAGCGGGGATAGCGGGAGTGGAGATGAGCAGTTCTTC. This gives the protein CSGDSGSGDEQFF. This chain uses TRBV29-1 with TRBJ2-1; TRBD2 aligns across 9 bases. Germline trimming cut 7 bases from V and 8 bases from J; bases unmatched to any gene: 9. This CDR3 is 13 amino acids long. The germline gives CDR1 SQVTM, CDR2 ANQGSEA.

The sample holds a few counts of this clone. V gene TRBV29-1 combines with J gene TRBJ2-6; D unresolved. Germline values: CDR1 SQVTM, CDR2 ANQGSEA. V was pared by 3 bases and J by 2 bases, with 5 bases between. The CDR3 covers 13 residues. CDR3 in DNA: TGCAGCGTTGAGGGGACTGGGGCCAACGTCCTGACTTTC. Protein: CSVEGTGANVLTF. The full variable domain, rest sourced from reference TRBV29-1 and TRBJ2-6, is SAVISQKPSRDICQRGTSLTIQCQVDSQVTMMFWYRQQPGQSLTLIATANQGSEATYESGFVIDKFPISRPNLTFSTLTVSNMSPEDSSIYLCSVEGTGANVLTFGAGSRLTVL.

This clone appeared a single time. J is TRBJ2-2 and V is TRBV7-8; 7 nucleotides agree with TRBD1. The CDR3 runs 14 residues. The V gene end was trimmed by 4 bases and the J gene end by 6 bases; junction bases not matched to a gene: 5. Germline V lookup: CDR1 SGHVS, CDR2 FQNEAQ. The CDR3 is CASSSNQGAGELFF. The CDR3, as DNA: TGTGCCAGCAGCTCCAACCAGGGGGCCGGGGAGCTGTTTTTT.

The gene calls are TRBV7-9 and TRBJ2-7; D gene uncertain. V was clipped by 6 bases and J by 3 bases, with 6 bases between them. The CDR3 length is 11 residues. CDR1 SEHNR and CDR2 FQNEAQ come from the germline V gene (reference sequence). CDR3 DNA sequence: TGTGCCAGCAGTATAGACTACGAGCAGTACTTC. It specifies CASSIDYEQYF.

The V gene is TRBV29-1, the J gene TRBJ1-1; D not resolved. Germline V gene data show CDR1 as SQVTM and CDR2 as ANQGSEA. The V gene lost 5 bases and the J gene lost 4 bases, with 8 bases spanning the gap. The CDR3 is 11 amino acids. In DNA, the CDR3 is TGCAGCGTTACCAGGAGCACTGAAGCTTTCTTT. It is translated as CSVTRSTEAFF.

The rearrangement links TRBV29-1 to TRBJ2-3; the D gene could be TRBD1 or TRBD2 (5 bases each). V was pared by 6 bases and J by 1 base, with 11 bases between. The germline CDR1 and CDR2 sequences are SQVTM and ANQGSEA. The CDR3 consists of 13 residues. CDR3 loop: CSVPPGRTDTQYF. The DNA for the CDR3 is TGCAGCGTCCCTCCGGGGCGCACAGATACGCAGTATTTT.

This clone was found a few times. This chain joins TRBV29-1 and TRBJ2-3; D uncertain. V lost 5 bases, J lost 2 bases, and 17 bases lay in between. Germline lookup yields CDR1 SQVTM and CDR2 ANQGSEA. The CDR3 covers 15 residues. For the CDR3, the DNA is TGCAGCGTTTCTTCCAGTTCCTTCCCCACAGATACGCAGTATTTT. Translated, it gives CSVSSSSFPTDTQYF.

The chain employs TRBV29-1 and TRBJ1-2, with a possible D match to TRBD1 (5 bases). Germline lookup yields CDR1 SQVTM and CDR2 ANQGSEA. V lost 2 bases, J lost 3 bases, and 10 bases lay in between. The CDR3 is 13 residues long. The CDR3 coding sequence is TGCAGCGTTGAAACGGGGGAGGACTATGGCTACACCTTC. Its translation is CSVETGEDYGYTF.

The V call is TRBV30, the J call TRBJ2-5; perhaps TRBD2 as D (5 bases). The length of the CDR3 is 13 residues. The germline V and J ends were trimmed by 2 bases and 5 bases, with 12 bases remaining between them. Germline V gene lookup returns CDR1 GTSNPN and CDR2 SVGIG (reference sequence). CDR3: CAWSPILAETQYF. In DNA form, the CDR3 reads TGTGCCTGGAGTCCCATCCTAGCCGAGACCCAGTACTTC.

As for this clone: Other DNA sequences in the sample encode the same CDR3. The chain couples TRBV30 to TRBJ2-7; D is unresolved. The CDR3 is 11 residues long. Deletions cut 1 base from V and 1 base from J, with 2 bases between. In germline, CDR1 is GTSNPN, CDR2 SVGIG (reference sequence). The CDR3 region is CAWSDSYEQYF. CDR3 sequence (DNA): TGTGCCTGGAGTGATTCCTACGAGCAGTACTTC.

J is TRBJ2-7 and V is TRBV28; no clear D gene. Germline V gene sequence: CDR1 MDHEN, CDR2 SYDVKM. Trimming took 11 bases from V and 2 from J, leaving 10 bases between them. The length of the CDR3 is 11 residues. The DNA for the CDR3 is TGTGCCGCCCGGTCGACCTACGAGCAGTACTTC. Amino acids: CAARSTYEQYF.

The CDR3 nucleotides are TGTGCCAGCAGCGTAAGTAGGGGCCGGACCTCTGGGGCCAACGTCCTGACTTTC. Translating it yields CASSVSRGRTSGANVLTF. The rearrangement uses TRBV9 and TRBJ2-6; possibly TRBD1 for D (5 bases). Trimming cost V 1 base and J 0 bases, with 14 bases left between them. This CDR3 has 18 amino acids. Germline values: CDR1 SGDLS, CDR2 YYNGEE.

This clone has a handful of counts. The chain links TRBV29-1 to TRBJ2-3; D is uncertain. CDR3 length: 14 residues. Deletions cut 6 bases from V and 4 bases from J, with 17 bases between. CDR1 and CDR2 (germline): SQVTM, ANQGSEA. For the CDR3, the DNA is TGCAGCGTCCTGACCTCCATCCCTCCAGATACGCAGTATTTT. Its translation is CSVLTSIPPDTQYF.

The V gene is TRBV4-1, the J gene TRBJ2-1; 7 bases align to TRBD1. Unmatched junction bases numbered 9, after V lost 3 bases and J lost 4 bases. This CDR3 has 16 residues. Germline CDR1 MGHRA, CDR2 YSYEKL. In DNA form, the CDR3 reads TGCGCCAGCAGCCATCAAGGGGGACAGAGATACAATGAGCAGTTCTTC. Translated, it gives CASSHQGGQRYNEQFF.